The TCR beta chain described here comes from a study of a mutant IDH1 vaccine in newly diagnosed glioma. Overall study results and limits: Of all patients, roughly 93% showed vaccine-induced immune responses.

As to time point: baseline, week 1 (first vaccination visit). Documented treatment: pre-vaccination baseline after standard-of-care therapy. Notes on this clone: As yet, its antigen is unknown.

Trimming left V 3 bases short and J 2 bases short, with 7 bases between. This CDR3 comprises 13 residues. Germline assignment: CDR1 SGHAT and CDR2 FQNNGV. Profiling relied on immunoSEQ multiplex PCR, and the TCRdb table lists in-frame clones only, not all of them. The sample has 20,000 to 25,000 clones; roughly 93% are singletons. This clonotype was sampled from a man aged 40-49 years with glioma. The sequenced sample was PBMCs, obtained from a glioma patient treated with radiotherapy, temozolomide or both. The V gene is TRBV11-2, the J gene TRBJ2-5, with a weak D call TRBD2 (5 bases). CDR3 nucleotide sequence: TGTGCCAGCAGCTTCGGAGGTCAAGAGACCCAGTACTTC. Amino acids: CASSFGGQETQYF.